One sample yielded the 10 T cell receptor beta chains listed below, sequenced in a study of CD8 T cells in Susac syndrome. RNA, at about 0.45 to 1 ug, was reverse transcribed with random hexamers. One entry per CDR3 protein, called by TCRdb with MiXCR from the immunoSEQ multiplex PCR reads. This table holds under 350,000 distinct CDR3 sequences, about 91% found once. The sample was CD4+ T cells from PBMCs. The receptors here all came from a human donor with multiple sclerosis.

V and J are TRBV20-1 and TRBJ2-1, with D possibly being TRBD1 or TRBD2 (5 bases each). Germline CDR1 is DFQATT and CDR2 is SNEGSKA (reference sequence). V was trimmed by 1 base and J by 8 bases, leaving 15 bases between them. The CDR3 covers 14 residues. The CDR3 loop reads CSARAGTLTDEQFF. The DNA of the CDR3 is TGCAGTGCTAGAGCCGGGACCTTGACAGATGAGCAGTTCTTC.

J is TRBJ2-7 and V is TRBV11-2, with D possibly TRBD2 on 6 matching bases. Germline V gives CDR1 SGHAT, CDR2 FQNNGV. Trimming left V 6 bases short and J 0 bases short, with 15 bases between. This CDR3 contains 15 residues. The CDR3 is CASRTSRGSSYEQYF. The CDR3 bases are TGTGCCAGCAGAACCTCACGGGGGAGCTCCTACGAGCAGTACTTC.

The gene calls are TRBV30 and TRBJ1-5; D unresolved. With 8 bases removed from V and 0 bases from J, the gap between germline ends came to 8 bases. CDR3 size: 12 residues. Germline CDR1 is GTSNPN and CDR2 is SVGIG (reference sequence). The CDR3 sequence is CAAGTSNQPQHF. As DNA, the CDR3 is TGTGCCGCCGGCACTAGCAATCAGCCCCAGCATTTT.

The chain has TRBV3-1 and TRBJ2-1, with D perhaps given as TRBD1 or TRBD2 (5 bases each). Germline assignment: CDR1 LGHDT and CDR2 YNNKEL (reference sequence). V gave up 7 bases and J gave up 2 bases, with 9 bases separating them. There are 13 residues in the CDR3. The CDR3 coding sequence is TGTGCCAGCACCGTGGGGGCCTACAATGAGCAGTTCTTC. This codes for CASTVGAYNEQFF.

V is TRBV9 and J is TRBJ2-3; D might be TRBD2 (5 bases). The CDR3 length is 15 residues. The V gene lost 1 base and the J gene lost 1 base, with 10 bases spanning the gap. The germline V gene has CDR1 SGDLS and CDR2 YYNGEE. CDR3 sequence reads: CASSVLSSGTDTQYF. The DNA of the CDR3 is TGTGCCAGCAGCGTACTAAGTAGCGGCACAGATACGCAGTATTTT. Together with reference TRBV9 and TRBJ2-3, the CDR3 gives the full variable domain: DSGVTQTPKHLITATGQRVTLRCSPRSGDLSVYWYQQSLDQGLQFLIQYYNGEERAKGNILERFSAQQFPDLHSELNLSSLELGDSALYFCASSVLSSGTDTQYFGPGTRLTVL.

The chain employs TRBV10-3 and TRBJ1-2, with D possibly matching TRBD1 (5 bases). This CDR3 is 13 amino acids long. CDR1 is ENHRY and CDR2 is SYGVKD in the germline V gene. V was pared by 4 bases and J by 6 bases, with 12 bases between. The CDR3, as DNA: TGTGCCATCAGTGTCCGTCGGGACGATGGCTACACCTTC. Amino acid sequence: CAISVRRDDGYTF.

This clonotype occurred once. At one of its ends the junction is not consistent with the germline gene, which may arise from a read error. The chain joins TRBV18 to TRBJ1-1; no definite D call. This CDR3 has 13 residues. Germline assignment: CDR1 KGHSH and CDR2 LQKENI. The chain's CDR3 is CASSPGLDTQAFF. In nucleotides, the CDR3 is TGTGCCAGCTCACCGGGTCTCGACACTCAAGCTTTCTTT.

This chain links TRBV7-7 with TRBJ2-2; the match to TRBD1 covers 10 bases. This CDR3 region has 14 residues. The germline CDR1 and CDR2 sequences are SSHAT and FNYEAQ (reference sequence). In DNA, the CDR3 is TGTGCTACCGCTGGGACAGGGGAACCCGGGGAGCTGTTTTTT. It codes for CATAGTGEPGELFF.

The chain carries TRBV2 and TRBJ2-5; D gene uncertain. Trimming pared 7 bases from V and 2 bases from J, leaving 11 bases between. Per germline, CDR1 SNHLY and CDR2 FYNNEI. CDR3 size: 13 residues. In DNA, the CDR3 is TGTGCCAGCAATACCCGGATTCAAGAGACCCAGTACTTC. It encodes CASNTRIQETQYF.

This clonotype was picked up one time. This sequence joins TRBV25-1 and TRBJ1-1; D ambiguous. The CDR3 length is 14 residues. Deletions cut 2 bases from V and 1 base from J, with 8 bases between. In germline, CDR1 is MGHDK, CDR2 SYGVNS. In nucleotides, the CDR3 is TGTGCCAGCAGTGAACCGGGTTGGAACACTGAAGCTTTCTTT. It codes for CASSEPGWNTEAFF.